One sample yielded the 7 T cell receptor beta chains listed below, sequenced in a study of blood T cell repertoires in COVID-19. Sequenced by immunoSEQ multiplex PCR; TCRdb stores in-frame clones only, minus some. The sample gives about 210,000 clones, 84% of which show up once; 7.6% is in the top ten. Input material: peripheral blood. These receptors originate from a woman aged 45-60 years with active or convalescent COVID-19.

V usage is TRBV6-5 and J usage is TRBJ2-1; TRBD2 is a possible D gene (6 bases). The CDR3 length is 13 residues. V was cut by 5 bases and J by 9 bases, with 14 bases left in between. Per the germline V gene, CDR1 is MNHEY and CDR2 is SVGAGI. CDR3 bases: TGTGCCAGCAGTATCAGACAGCGGGCTGAGCAGTTCTTC. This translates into CASSIRQRAEQFF.

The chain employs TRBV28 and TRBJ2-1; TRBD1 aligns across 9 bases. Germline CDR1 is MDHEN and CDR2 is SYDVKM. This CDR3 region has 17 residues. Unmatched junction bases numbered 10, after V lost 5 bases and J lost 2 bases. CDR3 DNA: TGTGCCAGCAGTCGACGCCCCGGGACAGGGACCTACAATGAGCAGTTCTTC. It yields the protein CASSRRPGTGTYNEQFF.

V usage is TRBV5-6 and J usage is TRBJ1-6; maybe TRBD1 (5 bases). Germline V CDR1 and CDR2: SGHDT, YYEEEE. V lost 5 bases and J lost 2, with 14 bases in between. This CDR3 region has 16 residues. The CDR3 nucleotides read TGTGCCAGCAGTTTCGGACAAGCCGCCTATAATTCACCCCTCCACTTT. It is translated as CASSFGQAAYNSPLHF.

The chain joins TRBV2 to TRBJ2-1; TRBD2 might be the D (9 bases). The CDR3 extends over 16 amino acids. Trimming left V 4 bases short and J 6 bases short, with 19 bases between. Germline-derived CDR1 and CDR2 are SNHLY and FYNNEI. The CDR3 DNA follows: TGTGCCAGCAGTGGCCCAGGGGGCGGGAGGGCCAATGAGCAGTTCTTC. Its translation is CASSGPGGGRANEQFF.

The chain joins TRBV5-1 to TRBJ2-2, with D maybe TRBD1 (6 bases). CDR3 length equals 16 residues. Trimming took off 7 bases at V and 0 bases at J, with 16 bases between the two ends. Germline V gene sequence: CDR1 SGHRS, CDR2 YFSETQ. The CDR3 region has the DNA TGCGCCAGCGCGGAGACAGGTTTTTCGAACACCGGGGAGCTGTTTTTT. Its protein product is CASAETGFSNTGELFF.

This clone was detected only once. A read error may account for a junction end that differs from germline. The CDR3: CACRSPRGEQYF. The CDR3, as DNA: TGTGCCTGCAGGAGCCCCCGGGGGGAGCAGTACTTC. The V gene is TRBV6-5, the J gene TRBJ2-7, with D possibly being TRBD2 (6 bases). The CDR3 has 12 amino acids. The germline gives CDR1 MNHEY, CDR2 SVGAGI.

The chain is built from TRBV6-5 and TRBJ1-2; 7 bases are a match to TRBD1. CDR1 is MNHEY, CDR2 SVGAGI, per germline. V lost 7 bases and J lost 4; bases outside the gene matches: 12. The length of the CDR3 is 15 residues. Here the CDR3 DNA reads TGTGCCAGCACGGATGAGCGACAGGGAGGCTATGGCTACACCTTC. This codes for CASTDERQGGYGYTF.